A single sample is the source of the 7 T cell receptor beta chains below, sequenced in a study of T cells in Graves' hyperthyroidism and ophthalmopathy. RNA transcripts served as the template for amplifying TCR beta CDR3 regions. The HTBI primer set drove a first-round RT-PCR of the TCR CDR3. A single record per CDR3 protein comes from TCRdb applying MiXCR to the multiplex PCR reads. The sample has 300,000 to 400,000 distinct CDR3 sequences; approximately 15% are singletons. The sample taken for sequencing was blood. These receptors originate from a woman between 55 and 75 years old with Graves' hyperthyroidism.

This clonotype has more than one count but fewer than ten. This chain uses TRBV24-1 with TRBJ2-1, with 9 bases aligning to TRBD2. The germline V gene encodes CDR1 KGHDR and CDR2 SFDVKD. The CDR3 has 19 amino acids. V trimming: 0 bases; J trimming: 6 bases; junction bases outside the gene matches: 14. In nucleotides, the CDR3 is TGTGCCACCAGTGATTTGGGGGGTAGCGGGAGCATTAGGGGCAATGAGCAGTTCTTC. This sequence encodes CATSDLGGSGSIRGNEQFF.

This clonotype was observed many times. This sequence joins TRBV27 and TRBJ1-4, with 9 bases identical to TRBD1. Germline trimming cut 5 bases from V and 7 bases from J; bases unmatched to any gene: 5. The CDR3 runs to 14 residues. Per germline, CDR1 MNHEY and CDR2 SMNVEV (reference sequence). CDR3 protein: CASSDRGIVEKLFF. CDR3 in DNA: TGTGCCAGCAGTGACAGGGGGATCGTTGAAAAACTGTTTTTT.

With regard to this clonotype: A read error may explain this, as a much larger clone is one base away. The genes are TRBV18 and TRBJ1-1; TRBD1 aligns across 8 bases. Germline V gene sequence: CDR1 KGHSH, CDR2 LQKENI. This CDR3 spans 13 amino acids. The V gene end was trimmed by 1 base and the J gene end by 12 bases; junction bases not matched to a gene: 7. CDR3 amino acids: CASSPLDRGGTFF. For the CDR3, the DNA is TGTGCCAGCTCACCACTCGACAGGGGAGGAACTTTCTTT.

In its sample, this clonotype was seen many times. The rearrangement links TRBV6-2 or TRBV6-3 to TRBJ2-4, with 8 bases fitting TRBD1. Germline loops: CDR1 MNHEY, CDR2 SVGEGT. This CDR3 is 16 amino acids long. V was pared by 2 bases and J by 1 base, with 4 bases of the junction left unmatched. The CDR3 DNA reads as TGTGCCAGCAGTTACCCAGGGGGCGCCGCCAAAAACATTCAGTACTTC. Protein sequence: CASSYPGGAAKNIQYF.

This clonotype was seen at least ten times. The V and J genes are TRBV11-3 and TRBJ2-5; perhaps D is TRBD1 or TRBD2 (6 bases each). The germline V and J ends were trimmed by 3 bases and 2 bases, with 16 bases remaining between them. Germline values: CDR1 SGHNT, CDR2 YENEEA. The CDR3 length is 16 residues. CDR3 loop: CASSLEGGQLQETQYF. Here the CDR3 DNA reads TGTGCCAGCAGCTTGGAGGGGGGACAATTACAAGAGACCCAGTACTTC.

This clonotype was observed many times. The chain combines TRBV12-3 or TRBV12-4 with TRBJ2-7; D is unresolved. Trimming left V 3 bases short and J 3 bases short, with 15 bases between. The CDR3 contains 15 residues. The CDR3: CASSLWNAARYEQYF. In DNA, the CDR3 is TGTGCCAGCAGTTTGTGGAACGCGGCGCGCTACGAGCAGTACTTC.

This clonotype occurred many times. DNA of the CDR3: TGTGCCAGCAGTTTAATAGGGACAGGGAGCTACGAGCAGTACTTC. Translation gives CASSLIGTGSYEQYF. The chain couples TRBV28 to TRBJ2-7, with 9 bases lining up with TRBD1. V shed 2 bases, J shed 3 bases, and the junction held 5 bases outside the gene matches. There are 15 residues in the CDR3. CDR1 is MDHEN and CDR2 is SYDVKM in the germline V gene.